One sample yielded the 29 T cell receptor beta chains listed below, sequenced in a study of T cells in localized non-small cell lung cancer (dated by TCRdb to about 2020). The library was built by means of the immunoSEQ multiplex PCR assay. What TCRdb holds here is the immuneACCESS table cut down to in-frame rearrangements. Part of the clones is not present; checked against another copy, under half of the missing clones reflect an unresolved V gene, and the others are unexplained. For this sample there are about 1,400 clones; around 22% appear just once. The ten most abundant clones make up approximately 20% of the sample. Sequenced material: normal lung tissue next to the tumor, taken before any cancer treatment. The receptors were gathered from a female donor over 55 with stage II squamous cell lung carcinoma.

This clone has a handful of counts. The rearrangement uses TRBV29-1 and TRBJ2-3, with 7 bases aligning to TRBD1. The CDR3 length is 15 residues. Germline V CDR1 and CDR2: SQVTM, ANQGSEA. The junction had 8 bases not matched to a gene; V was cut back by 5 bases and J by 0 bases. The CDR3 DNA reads TGCAGCGTTACCTCAGGGGGACACAGCACAGATACGCAGTATTTT. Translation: CSVTSGGHSTDTQYF.

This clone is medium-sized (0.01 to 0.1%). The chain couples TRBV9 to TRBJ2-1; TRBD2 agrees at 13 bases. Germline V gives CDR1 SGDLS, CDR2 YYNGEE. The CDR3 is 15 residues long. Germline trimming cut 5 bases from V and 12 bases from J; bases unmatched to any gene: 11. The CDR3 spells CASSGGTSGAGGQFF. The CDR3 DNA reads TGTGCCAGCAGTGGTGGGACTAGCGGGGCCGGGGGGCAGTTCTTC.

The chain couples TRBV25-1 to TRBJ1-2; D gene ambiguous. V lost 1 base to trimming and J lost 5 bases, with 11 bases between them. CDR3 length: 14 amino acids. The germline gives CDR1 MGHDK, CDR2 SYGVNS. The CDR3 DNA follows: TGTGCCAGCAGTGAATCCGACCTTTCTTATGGCTACACCTTC. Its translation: CASSESDLSYGYTF.

Here the CDR3 DNA reads TGTGCCAGCAGCGAATACAGGGTGGAATCCATCTACGAGCAGTACTTC. This encodes CASSEYRVESIYEQYF. V usage is TRBV11-3 and J usage is TRBJ2-7; D is perhaps TRBD1 (6 bases). V dropped 5 bases and J dropped 3 bases, with 20 bases sitting between them. Per the germline V gene, CDR1 is SGHNT and CDR2 is YENEEA. The CDR3 is 16 residues long.

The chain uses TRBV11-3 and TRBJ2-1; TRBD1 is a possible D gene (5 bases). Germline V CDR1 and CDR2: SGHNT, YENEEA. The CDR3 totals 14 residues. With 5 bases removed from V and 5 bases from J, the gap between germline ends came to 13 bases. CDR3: CASSQKGRHNEQFF. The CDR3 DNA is TGTGCCAGCAGCCAAAAGGGGCGGCACAATGAGCAGTTCTTC.

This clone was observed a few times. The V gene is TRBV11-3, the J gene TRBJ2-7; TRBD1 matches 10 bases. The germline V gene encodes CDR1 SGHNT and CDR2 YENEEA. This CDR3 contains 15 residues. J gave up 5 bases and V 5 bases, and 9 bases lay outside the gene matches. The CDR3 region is CASSLGQGGFNEQYF. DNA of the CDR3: TGTGCCAGCAGCCTCGGACAGGGGGGTTTCAACGAGCAGTACTTC.

The CDR3 DNA follows: TGTGCCAGCAGCCAAGATCACTCGTGGAATGGCTACACCTTC. This codes for CASSQDHSWNGYTF. The V gene is TRBV14, the J gene TRBJ1-2; no clear D gene. The CDR3 extends over 14 amino acids. V lost 0 bases and J 6 bases, leaving 11 bases between the germline ends. In germline, CDR1 is SGHDN, CDR2 FVKESK.

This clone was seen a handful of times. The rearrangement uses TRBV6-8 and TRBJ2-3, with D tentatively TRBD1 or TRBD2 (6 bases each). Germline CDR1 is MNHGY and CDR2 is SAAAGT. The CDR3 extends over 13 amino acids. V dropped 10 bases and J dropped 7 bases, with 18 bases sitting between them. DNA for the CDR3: TGTGCCACCGGCTTCGGGGGCGGAAATACGCAGTATTTT. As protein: CATGFGGGNTQYF.

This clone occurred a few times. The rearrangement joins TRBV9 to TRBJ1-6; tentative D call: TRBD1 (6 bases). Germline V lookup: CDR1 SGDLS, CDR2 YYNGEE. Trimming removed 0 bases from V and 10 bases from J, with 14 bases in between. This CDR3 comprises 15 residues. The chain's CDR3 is CASSVASRGGSPLHF. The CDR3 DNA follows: TGTGCCAGCAGCGTAGCTAGCAGGGGTGGGTCACCCCTCCACTTT. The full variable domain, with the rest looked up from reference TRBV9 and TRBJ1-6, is DSGVTQTPKHLITATGQRVTLRCSPRSGDLSVYWYQQSLDQGLQFLIQYYNGEERAKGNILERFSAQQFPDLHSELNLSSLELGDSALYFCASSVASRGGSPLHFGNGTRLTVT.

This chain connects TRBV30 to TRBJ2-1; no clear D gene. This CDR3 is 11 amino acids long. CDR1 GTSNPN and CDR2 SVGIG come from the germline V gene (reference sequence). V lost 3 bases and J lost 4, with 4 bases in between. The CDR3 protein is CAWRSYNEQFF. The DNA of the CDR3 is TGTGCCTGGAGGAGTTACAATGAGCAGTTCTTC.

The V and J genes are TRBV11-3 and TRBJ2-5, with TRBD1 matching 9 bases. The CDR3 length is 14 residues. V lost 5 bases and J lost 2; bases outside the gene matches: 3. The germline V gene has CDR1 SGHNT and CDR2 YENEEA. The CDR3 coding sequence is TGTGCCAGCAGCCGTGGACAGGGGCAAGAGACCCAGTACTTC. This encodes CASSRGQGQETQYF.

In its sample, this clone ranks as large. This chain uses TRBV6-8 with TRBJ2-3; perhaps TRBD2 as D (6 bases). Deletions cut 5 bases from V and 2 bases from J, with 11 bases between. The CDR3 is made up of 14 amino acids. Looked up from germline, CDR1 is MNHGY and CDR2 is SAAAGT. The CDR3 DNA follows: TGTGCCAGCAGTGGAGGAGGGCCCACAGATACGCAGTATTTT. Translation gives CASSGGGPTDTQYF.

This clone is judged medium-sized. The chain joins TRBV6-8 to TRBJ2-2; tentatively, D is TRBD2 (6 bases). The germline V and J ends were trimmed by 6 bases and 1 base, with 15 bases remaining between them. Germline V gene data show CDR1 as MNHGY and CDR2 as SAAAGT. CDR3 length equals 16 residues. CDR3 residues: CASRDGGEWNTGELFF. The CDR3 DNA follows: TGTGCCAGCAGAGATGGAGGGGAGTGGAACACCGGGGAGCTGTTTTTT.

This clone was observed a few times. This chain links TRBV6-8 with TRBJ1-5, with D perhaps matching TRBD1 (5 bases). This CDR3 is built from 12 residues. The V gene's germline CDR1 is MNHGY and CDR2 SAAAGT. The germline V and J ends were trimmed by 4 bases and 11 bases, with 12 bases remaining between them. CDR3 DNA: TGTGCCAGCAGTTTTTCTCAGGGAACCCAGCATTTT. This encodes CASSFSQGTQHF.

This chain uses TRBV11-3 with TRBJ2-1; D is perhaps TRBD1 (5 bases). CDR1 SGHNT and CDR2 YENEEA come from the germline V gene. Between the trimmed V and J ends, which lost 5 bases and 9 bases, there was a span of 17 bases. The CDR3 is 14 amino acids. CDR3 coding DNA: TGTGCCAGCAGCCTTTCCGGCAGGGATGGTGAGCAGTTCTTC. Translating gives CASSLSGRDGEQFF.

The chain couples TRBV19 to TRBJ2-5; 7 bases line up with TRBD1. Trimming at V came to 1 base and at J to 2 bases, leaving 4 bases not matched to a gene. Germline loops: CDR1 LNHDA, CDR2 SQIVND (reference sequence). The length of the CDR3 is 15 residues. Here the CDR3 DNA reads TGTGCCAGTAGTATAGCCAGGGACAGTCAAGAGACCCAGTACTTC. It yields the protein CASSIARDSQETQYF. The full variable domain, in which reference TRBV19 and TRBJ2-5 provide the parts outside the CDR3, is DGGITQSPKYLFRKEGQNVTLSCEQNLNHDAMYWYRQDPGQGLRLIYYSQIVNDFQKGDIAEGYSVSREKKESFPLTVTSAQKNPTAFYLCASSIARDSQETQYFGPGTRLLVL.

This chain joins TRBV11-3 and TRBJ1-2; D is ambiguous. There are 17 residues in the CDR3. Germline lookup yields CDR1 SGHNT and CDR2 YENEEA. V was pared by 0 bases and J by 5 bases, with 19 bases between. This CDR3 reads CASSLEGIQTLAYGYTF. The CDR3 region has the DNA TGTGCCAGCAGCTTAGAGGGCATCCAAACTCTGGCGTATGGCTACACCTTC.

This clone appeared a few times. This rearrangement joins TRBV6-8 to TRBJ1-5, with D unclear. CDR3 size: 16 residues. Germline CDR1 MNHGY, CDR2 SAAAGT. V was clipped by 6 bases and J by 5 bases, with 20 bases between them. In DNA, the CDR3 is TGTGCCAGCAGACTCATTGGCACCGGGAAGCATCAGCCCCAGCATTTT. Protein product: CASRLIGTGKHQPQHF.

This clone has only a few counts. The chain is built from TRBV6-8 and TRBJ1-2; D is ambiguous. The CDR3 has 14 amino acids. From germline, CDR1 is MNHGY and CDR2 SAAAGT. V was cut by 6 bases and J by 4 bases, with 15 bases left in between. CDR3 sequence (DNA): TGTGCCAGCAGCCGACGGTTGCCGGGCTATGGCTACACCTTC. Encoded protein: CASSRRLPGYGYTF.

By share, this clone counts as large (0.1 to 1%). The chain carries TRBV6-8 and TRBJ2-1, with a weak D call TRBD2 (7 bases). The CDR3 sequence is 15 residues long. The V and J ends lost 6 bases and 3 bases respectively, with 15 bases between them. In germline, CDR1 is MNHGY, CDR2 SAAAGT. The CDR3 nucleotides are TGTGCCAGCAGCCCCGAGGGGGGGAACTACAATGAGCAGTTCTTC. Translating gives CASSPEGGNYNEQFF.

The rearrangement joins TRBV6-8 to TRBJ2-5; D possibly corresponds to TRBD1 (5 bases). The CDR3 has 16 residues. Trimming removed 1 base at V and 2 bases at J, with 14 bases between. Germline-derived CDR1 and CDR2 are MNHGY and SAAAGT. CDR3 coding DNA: TGTGCCAGCAGTTACTTCTACCAGGGTGCTCAAGAGACCCAGTACTTC. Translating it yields CASSYFYQGAQETQYF.

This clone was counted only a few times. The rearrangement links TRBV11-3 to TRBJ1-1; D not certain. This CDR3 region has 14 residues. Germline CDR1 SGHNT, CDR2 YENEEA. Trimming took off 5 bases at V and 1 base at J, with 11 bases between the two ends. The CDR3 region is CASSVSGANTEAFF. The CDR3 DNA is TGTGCCAGCAGCGTCTCAGGCGCGAACACTGAAGCTTTCTTT.

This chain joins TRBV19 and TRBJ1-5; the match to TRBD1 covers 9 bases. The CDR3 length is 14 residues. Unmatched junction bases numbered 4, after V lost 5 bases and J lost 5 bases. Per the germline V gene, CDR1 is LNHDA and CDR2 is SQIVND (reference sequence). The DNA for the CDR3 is TGTGCCAGTAGTGAGGGACAGGGTTATCAGCCCCAGCATTTT. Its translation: CASSEGQGYQPQHF.

CDR3 sequence reads: CASSVDLYEQYF. The CDR3 DNA reads as TGTGCCAGCAGTGTCGACCTCTACGAGCAGTACTTC. The chain couples TRBV6-8 to TRBJ2-7; D gene ambiguous. V was trimmed by 5 bases and J by 3 bases, leaving 8 bases between them. The CDR3 sequence is 12 residues long. CDR1 and CDR2 from the germline V gene are MNHGY and SAAAGT.

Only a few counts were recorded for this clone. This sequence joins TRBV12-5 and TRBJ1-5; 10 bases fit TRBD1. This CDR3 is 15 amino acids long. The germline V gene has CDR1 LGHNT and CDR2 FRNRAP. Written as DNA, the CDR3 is TGTGCCAGCGGGACAGGGGATGGGAGCAATCAGCCCCAGCATTTT. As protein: CASGTGDGSNQPQHF.

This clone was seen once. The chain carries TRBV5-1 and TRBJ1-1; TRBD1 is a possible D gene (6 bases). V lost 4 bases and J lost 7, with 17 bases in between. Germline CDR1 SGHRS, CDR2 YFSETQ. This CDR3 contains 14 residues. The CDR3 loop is CASSLGGTKDEAFF. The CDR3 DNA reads TGCGCCAGCAGCCTGGGAGGGACAAAAGATGAAGCTTTCTTT.

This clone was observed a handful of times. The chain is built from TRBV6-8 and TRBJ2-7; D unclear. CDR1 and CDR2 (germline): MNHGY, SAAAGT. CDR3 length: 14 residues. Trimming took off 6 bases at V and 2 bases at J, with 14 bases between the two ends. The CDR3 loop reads CASREFSPAYEQYF. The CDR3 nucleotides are TGTGCCAGCAGGGAGTTTTCGCCGGCCTACGAGCAGTACTTC.

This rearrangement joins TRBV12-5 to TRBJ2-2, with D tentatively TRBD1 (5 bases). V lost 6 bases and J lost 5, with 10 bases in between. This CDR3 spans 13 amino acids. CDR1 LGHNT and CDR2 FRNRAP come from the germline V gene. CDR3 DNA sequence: TGTGCTAGTGGAGGGGATAGTACCGGGGAGCTGTTTTTT. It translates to CASGGDSTGELFF.

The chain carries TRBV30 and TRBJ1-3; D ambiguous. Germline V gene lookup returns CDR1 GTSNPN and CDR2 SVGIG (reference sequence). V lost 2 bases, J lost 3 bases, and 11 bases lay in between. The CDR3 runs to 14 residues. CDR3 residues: CAWSTWGVGNTIYF. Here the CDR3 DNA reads TGTGCCTGGAGTACTTGGGGTGTTGGAAACACCATATATTTT.